The source of this TCR beta chain is a study of T cell responses to AZD1222 COVID-19 vaccine (dated by TCRdb to the early 2020s). Concerning the study at large: TCR sequencing was performed for about 250 trial participants, of whom about 210 were given two doses of AZD1222 and approximately 25 were given two doses of MenACWY control vaccine. Enrollment into the trials was organized by age into subgroups of 18-55, 56-69 and 70-plus years, and those subgroups contained roughly 150, 30 and 60 TCR-sequenced participants, respectively.

The CDR3 regions of human TCRbeta chains were subjected to immunosequencing. The paper's data handling went like this. Repertoire TCRs were matched against a reference library of SARS-CoV-2-specific TCRs generated with the MIRA antigen-specificity platform. Breadth was defined as the fraction of unique TCRs that were SARS-CoV-2-associated. Depth was defined as the fraction of total T cells that were SARS-CoV-2-associated. Using the MIRA data, each spike-specific TCR was mapped to the spike region that the TCR reacts to and placed in a CD4 or CD8 class. Log10-transformed breadth and depth values were compared by one-way ANOVA with Sidak's multiple comparisons tests. TCRdb obtained this table from immuneACCESS and retained in-frame rearrangements with V and J assigned. These tables miss some clones; where compared with another copy, unresolved V genes account for less than half of the shortfall, and the remainder is unexplained. Clone size and the V and J calls come from that table; the DNA yielded D and trimming. The sample yields approximately 84,000 clones; 85% to 90% were counted once. The ten largest make up under 3% of the sample.

The full study reports these points: The whole spike protein was spanned by vaccine-associated CD4 TCRs, and dominant responses were seen in regions 160-218 and 743-854. In the small 56-69-year group, the increase in depth fell short of significance, most likely because of low power. Conclusions about previously exposed vaccinees are limited, since just five or six AZD1222 recipients were seropositive for SARS-CoV-2 at baseline. Participants were mostly white British, with more females than males. The authors suggested clonal diversity may have been underestimated. After two AZD1222 doses, spike-specific TCR breadth and depth were significantly higher than at day 0 and than in MenACWY recipients. Because no day 14 peak-response samples were available, the repertoires could be characterized only after the peak T cell response. Nearly half of unique spike-specific TCRs reportedly recognized epitopes outside regions mutated in the B.1.351 and B.1.1.7 variants.

The sample's time point label, in plain terms: about 28 days (+/-7) after the second vaccine dose. Because spike-specific TCR depth and breadth did not differ between the two schedules, AZD1222 recipients who got a second dose at roughly 4 weeks were pooled with those who got a second dose at roughly 12 weeks. Samples from vaccinated people were obtained from the UK trials COV001 and COV002, which included a single-blind randomized controlled phase 2/3 trial of AZD1222 (ChAdOx1 nCoV-19) in healthy adults. Trial participant PBMC samples were collected at day 0 and day 28 after the second dose for TCRbeta chain sequencing. As concerns this clone: It has no known antigen specificity. No base-level quality is on record; no much larger clone is a single base apart.

Via the germline V gene (reference sequence), CDR1 is GTSNPN and CDR2 SVGIG. V gives up 2 bases and J gives up 0 bases, and the segment between their germline ends measures 7 bases. Including cysteine and phenylalanine, the CDR3 has 13 amino acids. The entry retains the CDR3 DNA only, 39 bases that are in frame from base 1. This sequence originates from an adult who received the AZD1222 COVID-19 vaccine. The chain joins TRBV30 to TRBJ1-2, with the D segment identity uncertain. This specimen was peripheral blood, taken 28 days after the second AZD1222 dose. The CDR3 protein is CAWSRGSNYGYTF. The DNA sequence is TGTGCCTGGAGTCGGGGATCTAACTATGGCTACACCTTC.